This T cell receptor (beta chain) was identified during a study of identical twins. Study findings and constraints: Diverse VJ usage suggested most zero-insertion clonotypes were not invariant T cells. Twin pairs had excess sharing that was weaker in beta out-of-frame sequences. There was more out-of-frame TCR alpha sharing in monozygotic twins than models estimated.

TCRdb ran MiXCR on the 5' RACE reads and lists one entry per CDR3 protein. The repertoire consists of approximately 600,000 distinct CDR3 sequences, with about 7.6% occurring once and the leading ten covering 1.5% to 2%. This CDR3 spans 14 amino acids. Germline lookup yields CDR1 SEHNR and CDR2 FQNEAQ (reference sequence). Trimming removed 5 bases at V and 1 base at J, with 11 bases between. This clonotype was seen at least ten times. The antigen is undetermined. This same sample was also part of a study on yellow fever vaccine responses in identical twins.

This clonotype was sampled from a woman under 30 in good health. The J gene is TRBJ1-2, the V gene TRBV7-9; no reliable D call. Sequencing input: PBMCs. The CDR3 sequence: CASSKERDNYGYTF. CDR3 in DNA: TGTGCCAGCAGCAAAGAGCGGGATAACTATGGCTACACCTTC.